These 27 T cell receptor beta chains originate from one sample sequenced in a study of regulatory T cells in long-lasting Graves disease. CDR3 regions were amplified by Arm-PCR using iRepertoire HTBI primers to build TCR beta libraries. TCRdb recomputed calls from the multiplex PCR reads with MiXCR, one row per CDR3 protein. The sample holds a few hundred thousand distinct CDR3 sequences; less than 30% are singletons and the top ten take approximately 28%. Indicated time point: persistent/refractory GD, antithyroid drugs over 5 years with positive TRAb. Isolated PBMC RNA provided the starting material for the TCR library. Material: peripheral blood mononuclear cells (PBMCs), obtained when the disease was refractory, from a patient treated with antithyroid drugs. The receptor set was obtained from a woman aged 40 to 50 with Graves disease.

Many counts were recorded for this clonotype. The chain combines TRBV11-2 with TRBJ2-7, with D perhaps matching TRBD2 (6 bases). Germline V lookup: CDR1 SGHAT, CDR2 FQNNGV. Between the trimmed V and J ends, which lost 6 bases and 1 base, there was a span of 10 bases. This CDR3 is built from 13 residues. The CDR3 coding sequence is TGTGCCAGCAGATGGGCGGGATCCTACGAGCAGTACTTC. Translation gives CASRWAGSYEQYF. Variable domain in full (rest from reference TRBV11-2 and TRBJ2-7): EAGVAQSPRYKIIEKRQSVAFWCNPISGHATLYWYQQILGQGPKLLIQFQNNGVVDDSQLPKDRFSAERLKGVDSTLKIQPAKLEDSAVYLCASRWAGSYEQYFGPGTRLTVT.

This clonotype has ten or more counts. The J gene is TRBJ1-3, the V gene TRBV28, with D possibly being TRBD1 (6 bases). The CDR3 is made up of 14 amino acids. Germline CDR1 and CDR2: MDHEN and SYDVKM. Trimming shortened V by 6 bases and J by 6 bases, and 15 bases separated the two germline ends. CDR3 DNA sequence: TGTGCCAGCAGGTCGACAGGCAGCCTAAACACCATATATTTT. Its translation is CASRSTGSLNTIYF.

CDR3: CATGTGADTIYF. The CDR3 DNA sequence: TGTGCCACCGGGACAGGGGCGGACACCATATATTTT. This chain joins TRBV10-3 and TRBJ1-3, with 10 bases identical to TRBD1. This CDR3 spans 12 amino acids. J gave up 8 bases and V 10 bases, and 5 bases lay outside the gene matches. Germline-derived CDR1 and CDR2 are ENHRY and SYGVKD.

A note on this clonotype: This may come from a read error, since a much larger clone is one base off. V gene TRBV12-3 or TRBV12-4 combines with J gene TRBJ1-3; no clear D gene. This CDR3 region has 12 residues. CDR3 in amino acids: CTSRLSGNTIYF. CDR3 DNA: TGTACCAGCAGACTCTCTGGAAACACCATATATTTT.

This clonotype was detected only a few times. The DNA for the CDR3 is TGTGCCAGCAGCTCCGGGCCATACCACTCCTACGAGCAGTACTTC. Protein product: CASSSGPYHSYEQYF. The rearrangement uses TRBV7-9 and TRBJ2-7; no clear D. The CDR3 has 15 residues. V shed 4 bases and J shed 0 bases, with 13 bases lying between them. Germline CDR1 reads SEHNR; CDR2 reads FQNEAQ (reference sequence).

The chain has TRBV2 and TRBJ2-1; possibly TRBD1 for D (5 bases). This CDR3 has 9 amino acids. Germline CDR1 is SNHLY and CDR2 is FYNNEI. Trimming took 8 bases from V and 14 from J, leaving 10 bases between them. This CDR3 reads CASGARKFF. The DNA for the CDR3 is TGTGCCAGCGGGGCGAGAAAGTTCTTC.

At least ten counts were recorded for this clonotype. The J gene is TRBJ2-7, the V gene TRBV6-1; no firm D call. CDR3 length equals 14 residues. Germline values: CDR1 MNHNS, CDR2 SASEGT. Trimming shortened V by 5 bases and J by 3 bases, and 14 bases separated the two germline ends. The CDR3 DNA reads TGTGCCAGCAGTAATTACGTAGGCGGCTACGAGCAGTACTTC. Amino acid sequence: CASSNYVGGYEQYF.

The sample holds many counts of this clonotype. This chain connects TRBV28 to TRBJ1-2, with D perhaps TRBD1 (5 bases). Per the germline V gene, CDR1 is MDHEN and CDR2 is SYDVKM. The CDR3 totals 13 residues. The V end lost 3 bases, the J end lost 4 bases, and 9 bases lay between the germline ends. The CDR3 coding sequence is TGTGCCAGCAGTTTGGGGGGTTCCTATGGCTACACCTTC. Translation gives CASSLGGSYGYTF.

In the case of this clonotype: This may stem from a read error, because a much larger clone lies one nucleotide away. The CDR3 does not close with the conserved phenylalanine or tryptophan, likely indicating a read error. CDR3 DNA sequence: TGTGCCAGCACGGACAGGGCTTCCTACGAGCAGTACTCC. Its protein product is CASTDRASYEQYS. The J gene is TRBJ2-7, the V gene TRBV2; TRBD1 aligns across 8 bases. The CDR3 consists of 13 residues. Germline V gene lookup returns CDR1 SNHLY and CDR2 FYNNEI. The trim removed 7 bases at V and 1 base at J, leaving 3 bases unmatched.

About this clonotype itself: The junction shows a germline mismatch at one end, possibly a read error. This chain uses TRBV28 with TRBJ2-1; 8 bases fit TRBD1. The CDR3 contains 11 residues. CDR1 is MDHEN and CDR2 is SYDVKM in the germline V gene. The CDR3 is CASSSPGTGSF. Here the CDR3 DNA reads TGTGCCAGCAGTTCCCCCGGGACAGGAAGCTTC.

This clonotype turned up a few times. One end of the junction fails to match germline, which may point to a read error. This sequence joins TRBV29-1 and TRBJ2-5; TRBD2 is a possible D gene (5 bases). Germline V gives CDR1 SQVTM, CDR2 ANQGSEA. This CDR3 is 13 amino acids long. CDR3 nucleotide sequence: TGCAACGTTGTCGGGAACGTCGGTGAGACCCAGTACTTC. Translated, it gives CNVVGNVGETQYF.

This clonotype has at least ten counts. The gene calls are TRBV11-3 and TRBJ2-2, with 7 bases that match TRBD1. The CDR3 consists of 16 residues. V shed 3 bases, J shed 0 bases, and the junction held 4 bases outside the gene matches. Germline V gene lookup returns CDR1 SGHNT and CDR2 YENEEA. CDR3 amino acids: CASSLKGAANTGELFF. CDR3 nucleotides: TGTGCCAGCAGCTTGAAGGGGGCCGCGAACACCGGGGAGCTGTTTTTT.

This clonotype was seen ten or more times. V gene TRBV7-3 combines with J gene TRBJ1-1, with D unclear. Trimming removed 6 bases from V and 0 bases from J, with 8 bases in between. This CDR3 has 13 residues. The V gene's germline CDR1 is SGHTA and CDR2 FQGTGA. This CDR3 reads CASSLSLNTEAFF. The CDR3, as DNA: TGTGCCAGCAGTTTATCTCTGAACACTGAAGCTTTCTTT.

This sequence joins TRBV7-9 and TRBJ1-4; 7 bases fit TRBD1. The length of the CDR3 is 14 residues. The J segment lost 8 bases and the V segment lost 6 bases, leaving 9 bases of the junction unmatched. Germline CDR1 SEHNR, CDR2 FQNEAQ (reference sequence). CDR3 loop: CASRSTGVGEKLFF. CDR3 nucleotide sequence: TGTGCCAGCAGATCAACAGGGGTTGGAGAAAAACTGTTTTTT.

This clonotype was counted only a few times. This rearrangement joins TRBV3-1 to TRBJ2-7; D is unclear. Germline V CDR1 and CDR2: LGHDT, YNNKEL (reference sequence). This CDR3 comprises 12 residues. Trimming cost V 1 base and J 4 bases, with 5 bases left between them. The CDR3 sequence: CASSQVGYEQYF. In DNA, the CDR3 is TGTGCCAGCAGCCAAGTAGGGTACGAGCAGTACTTC.

The sample holds a few counts of this clonotype. The chain combines TRBV7-2 with TRBJ2-4, with 9 bases that match TRBD2. The J segment lost 1 base and the V segment lost 3 bases, leaving 7 bases of the junction unmatched. In germline, CDR1 is SGHTA, CDR2 FQGNSA. This CDR3 has 17 residues. CDR3 DNA: TGTGCCAGCAGCTTTGGTCCTAGCGGGACGGCCAAAAACATTCAGTACTTC. Encoded protein: CASSFGPSGTAKNIQYF.

The rearrangement links TRBV28 to TRBJ2-2; D may be TRBD2 (6 bases). There are 12 residues in the CDR3. The V gene lost 5 bases and the J gene lost 7 bases, with 8 bases spanning the gap. The germline CDR1 and CDR2 sequences are MDHEN and SYDVKM. The CDR3 reads CASSAGGGELFF. The CDR3 DNA is TGTGCCAGCAGTGCCGGGGGCGGGGAGCTGTTTTTT.

The chain employs TRBV14 and TRBJ1-6; D is perhaps TRBD1 (5 bases). Germline V gives CDR1 SGHDN, CDR2 FVKESK. The CDR3 runs 14 residues. Trimming left V 4 bases short and J 9 bases short, with 13 bases between. In nucleotides, the CDR3 is TGTGCCAGCAGCCGAGGACCCGGGGCTTCACCCCTCCACTTT. Its protein is CASSRGPGASPLHF.

In regard to this clonotype: A read error is the likely source, as a far larger clone sits one nucleotide away. This chain links TRBV2 with TRBJ1-2; unclear D gene. There are 12 residues in the CDR3. The ends were cut back, 5 bases at V and 12 bases at J, with 16 bases in the middle. Germline V CDR1 and CDR2: SNHLY, FYNNEI. The CDR3 loop is CASSYVGQPHTF. The DNA of the CDR3 is TGTGCCAGCAGTTACGTTGGGCAGCCACACACCTTC.

This clonotype was seen repeatedly, ten times or more. The chain uses TRBV27 and TRBJ1-6; D is undetermined. This CDR3 spans 14 amino acids. V lost 7 bases to trimming and J lost 9 bases, with 16 bases between them. Germline-derived CDR1 and CDR2 are MNHEY and SMNVEV (reference sequence). CDR3 in amino acids: CASTDEIIGSPLHF. The CDR3 DNA follows: TGTGCCAGCACCGACGAGATCATAGGTTCACCCCTCCACTTT.

This chain links TRBV20-1 with TRBJ2-7, with 14 bases that match TRBD2. In germline, CDR1 is DFQATT, CDR2 SNEGSKA (reference sequence). The V gene end was trimmed by 6 bases and the J gene end by 7 bases; junction bases not matched to a gene: 8. This CDR3 contains 14 residues. CDR3 bases: TGCAGTGCCCCGACTAGCGGGAGGGCCAGGGAGCAGTACTTC. Translated, it gives CSAPTSGRAREQYF.

This clonotype was seen many times. This rearrangement joins TRBV20-1 to TRBJ2-4, with unresolved D. V was cut by 4 bases and J by 5 bases, with 12 bases left in between. Germline CDR1 and CDR2: DFQATT and SNEGSKA (reference sequence). This CDR3 spans 13 amino acids. The CDR3, as DNA: TGCAGTGCTATCGGAGAGGCCCAAAACATTCAGTACTTC. This codes for CSAIGEAQNIQYF.

This clonotype came up once. V gene TRBV5-1 combines with J gene TRBJ1-1, with D possibly TRBD1 on 5 matching bases. The germline V and J ends were trimmed by 5 bases and 1 base, with 12 bases remaining between them. CDR1 is SGHRS and CDR2 is YFSETQ in the germline V gene. The CDR3 is 14 residues long. The CDR3 sequence is CASSRGDRNTEAFF. The CDR3 DNA reads as TGCGCCAGCAGTCGAGGAGACAGGAACACTGAAGCTTTCTTT.

This clonotype was seen ten or more times. The V call is TRBV6-1, the J call TRBJ2-5; 10 nucleotides match TRBD1. Germline CDR1 MNHNS, CDR2 SASEGT. This CDR3 is built from 20 residues. The J segment lost 1 base and the V segment lost 7 bases, leaving 21 bases of the junction unmatched. CDR3 protein: CASTKKLTGTGASLQETQYF. CDR3 DNA sequence: TGTGCCAGCACCAAAAAACTAACCGGGACAGGGGCATCCCTCCAAGAGACCCAGTACTTC.

The chain carries TRBV18 and TRBJ2-5; 8 positions match TRBD2. Germline CDR1 reads KGHSH; CDR2 reads LQKENI. CDR3 length equals 13 residues. J gave up 1 base and V 8 bases, and 3 bases lay outside the gene matches. As DNA, the CDR3 is TGTGCCAGCCATGGGACTAGCCAAGAGACCCAGTACTTC. Translating gives CASHGTSQETQYF. Full variable domain (remainder filled in from reference TRBV18 and TRBJ2-5): NAGVMQNPRHLVRRRGQEARLRCSPMKGHSHVYWYRQLPEEGLKFMVYLQKENIIDESGMPKERFSAEFPKEGPSILRIQQVVRGDSAAYFCASHGTSQETQYFGPGTRLLVL.

This clonotype was seen repeatedly, ten times or more. The chain employs TRBV15 and TRBJ2-5; no clear D gene. Trimming left V 3 bases short and J 2 bases short, with 13 bases between. The germline CDR1 and CDR2 sequences are LNHNV and YYDKDF (reference sequence). CDR3 length: 15 residues. CDR3 sequence reads: CATSSLGSPQETQYF. Here the CDR3 DNA reads TGTGCCACCAGCAGCCTGGGGTCCCCTCAAGAGACCCAGTACTTC.

The chain uses TRBV12-3 or TRBV12-4 and TRBJ2-3; maybe TRBD2 (5 bases). The CDR3 spans 12 residues. Trimming shortened V by 5 bases and J by 5 bases, and 8 bases separated the two germline ends. The CDR3 DNA is TGTGCCAGCAGTCGTACTAGAGATACGCAGTATTTT. Amino acid sequence: CASSRTRDTQYF.